The 2 T cell receptor beta chains below were found in one sample sequenced in a study of vaccination and CD4 T cells after COVID-19. Indicated treatment: approximately nine-day PBMC culture with coronavirus spike peptide pools or control peptides (ViraFEST assay). Investigators obtained the unexposed donor's CD4+ T cells before the COVID-19 pandemic (2011-2018). Which antigens these TCRs recognize remains unknown. Once obtained from cultured CD4+ T cells, the DNA was sequenced using the Oncomine TCR Beta short-read assay. The template was genomic DNA from cultured CD4+ T cells. TCRdb fed the PCR reads into MiXCR, producing one record per CDR3 protein. The data hold 6,500 to 9,500 distinct CDR3 sequences, with approximately 39% observed a single time. Sequencing used CD4+ T cells from blood, cultured in vitro. The source is a human donor in good health.

The chain recombines TRBV5-1 with TRBJ2-7, with D perhaps assigned TRBD1 or TRBD2 (5 bases each). Trimming pared 0 bases from V and 2 bases from J, leaving 12 bases between. The CDR3 runs 15 residues. In germline, CDR1 is SGHRS, CDR2 YFSETQ. This CDR3 reads CASSLAGTTTYEQYF. As DNA, the CDR3 is TGCGCCAGCAGCTTGGCCGGGACCACCACCTACGAGCAGTACTTC.

This clonotype has just one count. V gene TRBV19 combines with J gene TRBJ2-1; 12 positions match TRBD2. Germline CDR1 and CDR2: LNHDA and SQIVND (reference sequence). The CDR3 length is 17 residues. V shed 4 bases and J 7 bases; nucleotides not matched to a gene: 11. In nucleotides, the CDR3 is TGTGCCAGTAGTAGCCGCGCGACTAGCGGGAGCAAAAATGAGCAGTTCTTC. It yields the protein CASSSRATSGSKNEQFF.